The rows below give T cell receptor beta chains drawn from one sample of a study of cytomegalovirus exposure and HLA in healthy donors. Sequencing used immunoSEQ multiplex PCR; TCRdb keeps in-frame clones, though not all of them. The sample yields approximately 170,000 clones, approximately 84% seen once. Sequenced: PBMCs. These receptors were collected from a man between 25 and 39 years old in good health and CMV-seropositive. The CDR3 runs from the conserved cysteine through the conserved F or W. A D gene is named only where the DNA matches it firmly. Expanded clones get a size class; other rows say once, few or many, or leave the size out.

clone size: -; D gene: TRBD2; CDR3 length: 15; V gene: TRBV6-5; J gene: TRBJ2-7; CDR3 protein: CASKVPGREGNEQYF; CDR3 DNA: TGTGCCAGCAAGGTCCCAGGACGGGAGGGTAACGAGCAGTACTTC
clone size: -; D gene: -; CDR3 length: 14; V gene: TRBV7-2; J gene: TRBJ2-3; CDR3 protein: CASSLGLGTDTQYF; CDR3 DNA: TGTGCCAGCAGCTTAGGGCTGGGCACAGATACGCAGTATTTT
clone size: -; D gene: TRBD2; CDR3 length: 17; V gene: TRBV14; J gene: TRBJ2-3; CDR3 protein: CASSPTAGTSGRDTQYF; CDR3 DNA: TGTGCCAGCAGCCCGACAGCCGGGACTAGCGGGAGGGATACGCAGTATTTT
clone size: -; D gene: TRBD2; CDR3 length: 15; V gene: TRBV5-1; J gene: TRBJ2-3; CDR3 protein: CASSRGLAWTDTQYF; CDR3 DNA: TGCGCCAGCAGTCGTGGACTAGCGTGGACAGATACGCAGTATTTT
clone size: -; D gene: -; CDR3 length: 14; V gene: TRBV5-6; J gene: TRBJ1-1; CDR3 protein: CASSLYRSGSQAFF; CDR3 DNA: TGTGCCAGCAGCTTGTACAGGAGTGGCTCCCAAGCTTTCTTT
clone size: -; D gene: TRBD1; CDR3 length: 13; V gene: TRBV5-8; J gene: TRBJ2-1; CDR3 protein: CASSGDRAREQFF; CDR3 DNA: TGTGCCAGCAGCGGCGACAGGGCCAGGGAGCAGTTCTTC
clone size: -; D gene: TRBD2; CDR3 length: 17; V gene: TRBV5-4; J gene: TRBJ2-4; CDR3 protein: CASSLGTSGSVKNIQYF; CDR3 DNA: TGTGCCAGCAGCCTCGGGACTAGCGGGAGTGTCAAAAACATTCAGTACTTC
clone size: -; D gene: -; CDR3 length: 14; V gene: TRBV29-1; J gene: TRBJ2-1; CDR3 protein: CSVEDLRGGNEQFF; CDR3 DNA: TGCAGCGTTGAAGATCTTAGGGGGGGGAATGAGCAGTTCTTC
clone size: -; D gene: TRBD1; CDR3 length: 16; V gene: TRBV2; J gene: TRBJ1-1; CDR3 protein: CASQQQGVGGNTEAFF; CDR3 DNA: TGTGCCAGTCAACAACAGGGGGTGGGCGGGAACACTGAAGCTTTCTTT
clone size: -; D gene: -; CDR3 length: 16; V gene: TRBV18; J gene: TRBJ2-2; CDR3 protein: CASSPLPLEGTGELFF; CDR3 DNA: TGTGCCAGCTCACCACTCCCCCTAGAGGGCACCGGGGAGCTGTTTTTT
clone size: few; D gene: -; CDR3 length: 14; V gene: TRBV6-1; J gene: TRBJ1-5; CDR3 protein: CASGRRGPDQPQHF; CDR3 DNA: TGTGCCAGCGGAAGGAGGGGCCCGGATCAGCCCCAGCATTTT
clone size: -; D gene: -; CDR3 length: 18; V gene: TRBV5-1; J gene: TRBJ2-5; CDR3 protein: CASTFGRLLAHDGETQYF; CDR3 DNA: TGCGCCAGCACCTTTGGCCGGCTACTAGCCCACGACGGAGAGACCCAGTACTTC
clone size: -; D gene: TRBD1; CDR3 length: 14; V gene: TRBV7-9; J gene: TRBJ2-1; CDR3 protein: CASSAGTGYNEQFF; CDR3 DNA: TGTGCCAGCAGCGCTGGGACAGGGTACAATGAGCAGTTCTTC
clone size: -; D gene: -; CDR3 length: 14; V gene: TRBV5-5; J gene: TRBJ1-4; CDR3 protein: CASSLAPGDEKLFF; CDR3 DNA: TGTGCCAGCAGCTTGGCCCCAGGGGATGAAAAACTGTTTTTT
clone size: -; D gene: -; CDR3 length: 13; V gene: TRBV6-1; J gene: TRBJ1-1; CDR3 protein: CASSQGMNTEAFF; CDR3 DNA: TGTGCCAGCAGTCAGGGGATGAACACTGAAGCTTTCTTT
clone size: -; D gene: -; CDR3 length: 14; V gene: TRBV14; J gene: TRBJ1-2; CDR3 protein: CASSQEQFFGGYTF; CDR3 DNA: TGTGCCAGCAGCCAAGAACAGTTTTTTGGCGGCTACACCTTC
clone size: -; D gene: TRBD1; CDR3 length: 13; V gene: TRBV6-4; J gene: TRBJ1-5; CDR3 protein: CVSSAGGGQPQHF; CDR3 DNA: TGTGTCAGCAGTGCAGGGGGCGGACAGCCCCAGCATTTT
clone size: -; D gene: -; CDR3 length: 17; V gene: TRBV6-1; J gene: TRBJ1-5; CDR3 protein: CASSVPRGGVGNQPQHF; CDR3 DNA: TGTGCCAGCAGTGTCCCTCGGGGGGGGGTTGGCAATCAGCCCCAGCATTTT
clone size: -; D gene: TRBD2; CDR3 length: 19; V gene: TRBV30; J gene: TRBJ2-4; CDR3 protein: CAWSPHGLGLAGAKNIQYF; CDR3 DNA: TGTGCCTGGAGTCCACACGGGCTGGGACTAGCGGGAGCGAAAAACATTCAGTACTTC
clone size: -; D gene: TRBD1; CDR3 length: 15; V gene: TRBV7-3; J gene: TRBJ1-6; CDR3 protein: CASSLNDRGRSPLHF; CDR3 DNA: TGTGCCAGCAGCTTAAACGACAGGGGGCGTTCACCCCTCCACTTT
clone size: -; D gene: -; CDR3 length: 14; V gene: TRBV6-5; J gene: TRBJ1-1; CDR3 protein: CASSYAGGSAEAFF; CDR3 DNA: TGTGCCAGCAGTTACGCGGGAGGGAGCGCTGAAGCTTTCTTT
clone size: few; D gene: TRBD2; CDR3 length: 15; V gene: TRBV6-1; J gene: TRBJ2-3; CDR3 protein: CASRRSGSTTDTQYF; CDR3 DNA: TGTGCCAGCAGGCGTAGCGGGAGTACCACAGATACGCAGTATTTT
clone size: -; D gene: -; CDR3 length: 15; V gene: TRBV5-1; J gene: TRBJ1-1; CDR3 protein: CASTIIQGQNTEAFF; CDR3 DNA: TGCGCCAGCACGATCATACAGGGTCAGAACACTGAAGCTTTCTTT
clone size: few; D gene: TRBD1; CDR3 length: 15; V gene: TRBV6-1; J gene: TRBJ1-4; CDR3 protein: CASSEAGTGAGKLFF; CDR3 DNA: TGTGCCAGCAGTGAAGCGGGGACAGGGGCAGGAAAACTGTTTTTT
clone size: -; D gene: TRBD2; CDR3 length: 16; V gene: TRBV19; J gene: TRBJ2-1; CDR3 protein: CASSLDASGAYNEQFF; CDR3 DNA: TGTGCCAGTAGCCTTGACGCTAGCGGCGCCTACAATGAGCAGTTCTTC
clone size: -; D gene: -; CDR3 length: 16; V gene: TRBV5-5; J gene: TRBJ1-6; CDR3 protein: CASSLSTHGGNSPLHF; CDR3 DNA: TGTGCCAGCAGCTTAAGTACTCATGGAGGTAATTCACCCCTCCACTTT
clone size: once; D gene: TRBD2; CDR3 length: 14; V gene: TRBV5-1; J gene: TRBJ2-3; CDR3 protein: CASSFLAGLDTQYF; CDR3 DNA: TGCGCCAGCAGCTTCCTAGCGGGACTTGACACGCAGTATTTT
clone size: -; D gene: -; CDR3 length: 15; V gene: TRBV30; J gene: TRBJ2-1; CDR3 protein: CAWTLAGGPYNEQFF; CDR3 DNA: TGTGCCTGGACCCTAGCAGGGGGGCCTTACAATGAGCAGTTCTTC
clone size: -; D gene: TRBD1; CDR3 length: 15; V gene: TRBV9; J gene: TRBJ2-1; CDR3 protein: CASSLTGTGDNEQFF; CDR3 DNA: TGTGCCAGCAGCCTAACCGGGACAGGGGACAATGAGCAGTTCTTC
clone size: -; D gene: -; CDR3 length: 12; V gene: TRBV5-6; J gene: TRBJ2-1; CDR3 protein: CASSFGDNEQFF; CDR3 DNA: TGTGCCAGCAGCTTCGGTGACAATGAGCAGTTCTTC
clone size: -; D gene: TRBD2; CDR3 length: 14; V gene: TRBV6-5; J gene: TRBJ2-1; CDR3 protein: CASRTSGRFNEQFF; CDR3 DNA: TGTGCCAGTCGGACTAGCGGGAGGTTCAATGAGCAGTTCTTC
clone size: -; D gene: TRBD2; CDR3 length: 15; V gene: TRBV27; J gene: TRBJ2-1; CDR3 protein: CASSLLPSGYNEQFF; CDR3 DNA: TGTGCCAGCAGTTTACTCCCTAGCGGATACAATGAGCAGTTCTTC
clone size: -; D gene: -; CDR3 length: 11; V gene: TRBV29-1; J gene: TRBJ1-1; CDR3 protein: CSGSIDTEAFF; CDR3 DNA: TGCAGCGGATCAATAGACACTGAAGCTTTCTTT
clone size: -; D gene: -; CDR3 length: 15; V gene: TRBV7-2; J gene: TRBJ1-3; CDR3 protein: CASSLGGAAGNTIYF; CDR3 DNA: TGTGCCAGCAGCCTGGGGGGGGCAGCTGGAAACACCATATATTTT
clone size: -; D gene: TRBD2; CDR3 length: 15; V gene: TRBV18; J gene: TRBJ2-3; CDR3 protein: CASSQLAAGGDTQYF; CDR3 DNA: TGTGCCAGCTCCCAACTAGCGGCAGGAGGAGATACGCAGTATTTT
clone size: few; D gene: -; CDR3 length: 13; V gene: TRBV7-9; J gene: TRBJ1-3; CDR3 protein: CASSFGAGNTIYF; CDR3 DNA: TGTGCCAGCAGCTTTGGGGCCGGAAACACCATATATTTT
clone size: -; D gene: -; CDR3 length: 19; V gene: TRBV21-1; J gene: TRBJ2-3; CDR3 protein: CASSGGQGGVEVLLDTQYF; CDR3 DNA: TGTGCCAGCAGCGGGGGACAGGGGGGAGTAGAGGTTCTTTTGGATACGCAGTATTTT
clone size: -; D gene: -; CDR3 length: 15; V gene: TRBV5-4; J gene: TRBJ2-3; CDR3 protein: CASSPEEGQKDTQYF; CDR3 DNA: TGTGCCAGCAGCCCGGAGGAGGGCCAGAAGGATACGCAGTATTTT